Each of the 20 T cell receptor beta chains below was sequenced from the same sample in a study of T cell repertoires in cytomegalovirus infection. A single record per CDR3 protein comes from TCRdb applying MiXCR to the reads. The sample records about 400,000 distinct CDR3 sequences, 15% to 20% being singletons. The sequenced sample consisted of PBMCs. The receptors shown here come from a human donor in good health (CMV status not recorded). Some clones in this sample may be carry-over from other donors' samples.

The rearrangement uses TRBV23-1 and TRBJ2-1; TRBD2 is a possible D gene (5 bases). TRBV23-1 is identified as an open reading frame with a role that is uncertain. CDR3 length equals 10 residues. The ends were cut back, 8 bases at V and 10 bases at J, with 9 bases in the middle. CDR3 coding DNA: TGCGCCAGCGGGAGCGGAGAGCAGTTCTTC. Residues: CASGSGEQFF.

The chain joins TRBV5-4 to TRBJ2-5; 7 bases match TRBD1. V was clipped by 4 bases and J by 4 bases; unmatched bases: 4. This CDR3 is built from 13 residues. CDR1 is SGHNT, CDR2 YYREEE, per germline (reference sequence). The CDR3 DNA is TGTGCCAGCAGCGAACAGGGGCTAGAGACCCAGTACTTC. This codes for CASSEQGLETQYF. The variable domain in full, with the rest retrieved from reference TRBV5-4 and TRBJ2-5, is ETGVTQSPTHLIKTRGQQVTLRCSSQSGHNTVSWYQQALGQGPQFIFQYYREEENGRGNFPPRFSGLQFPNYSSELNVNALELDDSALYLCASSEQGLETQYFGPGTRLLVL.

Points on this clonotype: A clone one base away is much larger, so this may be a read error. The CDR3, as DNA: TGTGCCAGCAGTCTAATTACAGGGAGGGGTGAAGCTTCCTTT. Its translation: CASSLITGRGEASF. This chain links TRBV6-5 with TRBJ1-1; TRBD1 might be the D (6 bases). CDR1 and CDR2 (germline): MNHEY, SVGAGI. The CDR3 sequence is 14 residues long.

In its sample, this clonotype was seen once. Germline is not matched at one junction end, which may reflect a read error. This chain joins TRBV3-1 and TRBJ2-3; possibly TRBD1 or TRBD2 for D (6 bases each). CDR1 and CDR2 from the germline V gene are LGHDT and YNNKEL (reference sequence). The CDR3 totals 14 residues. The CDR3 nucleotides are TGTGTCAGCAGCCAAGAGGGGGGACGGGGGAGTCGGTATTTT. The encoded protein is CVSSQEGGRGSRYF.

This chain uses TRBV18 with TRBJ1-2; weak D call: TRBD1 (6 bases). The CDR3 sequence is 13 residues long. Germline V gene sequence: CDR1 KGHSH, CDR2 LQKENI. V was trimmed by 2 bases and J by 6 bases, leaving 10 bases between them. The CDR3 sequence is CASSPLPGDGYTF. The DNA of the CDR3 is TGTGCCAGCTCACCATTACCAGGGGATGGCTACACCTTC.

The table lists this clonotype with a few counts. This rearrangement joins TRBV11-2 to TRBJ1-3; no firm D call. The length of the CDR3 is 14 residues. V was clipped by 2 bases and J by 1 base, with 6 bases between them. Germline values: CDR1 SGHAT, CDR2 FQNNGV. In nucleotides, the CDR3 is TGTGCCAGCAGCTTAAGACAATCTGGAAACACCATATATTTT. Amino acid sequence: CASSLRQSGNTIYF.

This chain joins TRBV20-1 and TRBJ2-3; D unresolved. Germline V CDR1 and CDR2: DFQATT, SNEGSKA (reference sequence). This CDR3 is 13 amino acids long. The germline V and J ends were trimmed by 3 bases and 2 bases, with 9 bases remaining between them. The CDR3 spells CSASWLVTDTQYF. DNA for the CDR3: TGCAGTGCTAGTTGGCTCGTCACAGATACGCAGTATTTT.

The J gene is TRBJ1-5, the V gene TRBV19; a possible D gene is TRBD1 (5 bases). The ends were cut back, 5 bases at V and 0 bases at J, with 17 bases in the middle. Germline V gene lookup returns CDR1 LNHDA and CDR2 SQIVND (reference sequence). There are 17 residues in the CDR3. The CDR3 region has the DNA TGTGCCAGTAGTCCGATTATGACAGATTATAGCAATCAGCCCCAGCATTTT. Its protein product is CASSPIMTDYSNQPQHF.

The chain has TRBV11-3 and TRBJ2-1; D remains ambiguous. The CDR3 length is 12 residues. The germline V gene has CDR1 SGHNT and CDR2 YENEEA. The V and J ends lost 6 bases and 5 bases respectively, with 8 bases between them. The CDR3 spells CASSNTHNEQFF. CDR3 DNA: TGTGCCAGCAGTAACACGCACAATGAGCAGTTCTTC.

This clonotype was found many times. The chain couples TRBV7-2 to TRBJ2-7; 8 bases map to TRBD2. Looked up from germline, CDR1 is SGHTA and CDR2 is FQGNSA. The CDR3 extends over 15 amino acids. V lost 4 bases and J lost 0; bases outside the gene matches: 5. CDR3 bases: TGTGCCAGCAGCTCCGGGGGGGCCCTCTCCTACGAGCAGTACTTC. It specifies CASSSGGALSYEQYF. Complete variable domain (other parts from reference TRBV7-2 and TRBJ2-7): GAGVSQSPSNKVTEKGKDVELRCDPISGHTALYWYRQSLGQGLEFLIYFQGNSAPDKSGLPSDRFSAERTGGSVSTLTIQRTQQEDSAVYLCASSSGGALSYEQYFGPGTRLTVT.

This clonotype has more than one count but fewer than ten. The V gene is TRBV7-2, the J gene TRBJ1-1; the D gene is possibly TRBD1 (6 bases). Germline V gene sequence: CDR1 SGHTA, CDR2 FQGNSA. This CDR3 region has 15 residues. V lost 3 bases to trimming and J lost 1 base, with 12 bases between them. DNA for the CDR3: TGTGCCAGCAGCTTGTCCGGGACACAGAACACTGAAGCTTTCTTT. Translated: CASSLSGTQNTEAFF.

The chain is built from TRBV6-1 and TRBJ2-1; 11 nucleotides agree with TRBD2. This CDR3 has 15 amino acids. V lost 6 bases and J lost 3; bases outside the gene matches: 4. CDR1 MNHNS and CDR2 SASEGT come from the germline V gene. CDR3 sequence (DNA): TGTGCCAGCAGACTAGCGGGAGCGGACTACAATGAGCAGTTCTTC. This encodes CASRLAGADYNEQFF.

This clonotype was observed at least ten times. The rearrangement joins TRBV6-1 to TRBJ2-5; 8 bases agree with TRBD1. From germline, CDR1 is MNHNS and CDR2 SASEGT. The CDR3 has 14 residues. V lost 6 bases to trimming and J lost 4 bases; unmatched junction nucleotides: 7. This CDR3 reads CASSQDRGGETQYF. The CDR3 nucleotides read TGTGCCAGCAGCCAAGACAGGGGAGGAGAGACCCAGTACTTC.

This clonotype was seen only a few times. V usage is TRBV10-3 and J usage is TRBJ2-5; D might be TRBD1 or TRBD2, each matching 5 bases. CDR3 size: 14 residues. Trimming stripped 2 bases from V and 5 bases from J, with 12 bases between. CDR1 ENHRY and CDR2 SYGVKD come from the germline V gene. CDR3 residues: CAISEQGAGETQYF. CDR3 DNA sequence: TGTGCCATCAGTGAGCAGGGTGCGGGTGAGACCCAGTACTTC.

This clonotype was found a few times. The V and J genes are TRBV7-9 and TRBJ1-4, with TRBD1 matching 7 bases. The V segment lost 5 bases and the J segment 4 bases; nucleotides outside the gene matches: 4. This CDR3 is built from 14 residues. Germline V gives CDR1 SEHNR, CDR2 FQNEAQ (reference sequence). The CDR3 DNA follows: TGTGCCAGCAGCCTTGGACAGGATAATGAAAAACTGTTTTTT. Translation gives CASSLGQDNEKLFF.

The chain recombines TRBV7-9 with TRBJ2-7; 13 nucleotides agree with TRBD2. The V gene's germline CDR1 is SEHNR and CDR2 FQNEAQ (reference sequence). Trimming removed 4 bases from V and 5 bases from J; junction bases left unmatched: 2. The CDR3 totals 14 residues. CDR3 loop: CASSYTSGGDEQYF. The CDR3 DNA reads TGTGCCAGCAGCTACACTAGCGGGGGGGACGAGCAGTACTTC.

This clonotype occurred many times. The CDR3 here is CASSSWTGYQETQYF. CDR3 bases: TGTGCCAGCAGCTCCTGGACAGGGTACCAAGAGACCCAGTACTTC. This rearrangement joins TRBV7-2 to TRBJ2-5; 8 bases line up with TRBD1. This CDR3 region has 15 residues. Trimming removed 4 bases from V and 0 bases from J; junction bases left unmatched: 4. CDR1 is SGHTA and CDR2 is FQGNSA in the germline V gene.

Remarks on this clonotype: Mismatch with germline at one junction end may stem from a read error. The chain recombines TRBV7-2 with TRBJ2-3, with 9 bases aligning to TRBD2. The CDR3 runs 16 residues. Germline V gives CDR1 SGHTA, CDR2 FQGNSA. The CDR3 sequence is CASSPLGGGGRSTQYF. CDR3 nucleotide sequence: TGTGCCAGCAGCCCTCTGGGCGGGGGGGGTCGGAGTACGCAGTACTTT.

This clonotype was seen more than once but under ten times. The chain combines TRBV12-3 or TRBV12-4 with TRBJ2-7; D is undetermined. This CDR3 is built from 13 residues. Trimming removed 8 bases from V and 3 bases from J, with 14 bases in between. The CDR3 nucleotides read TGTGCCAGCGGCCGAAGTCATCTCTACGAGCAGTACTTC. Translated: CASGRSHLYEQYF.

This clonotype was detected only a few times. This chain links TRBV4-1 with TRBJ2-3, with D possibly matching TRBD2 (5 bases). Germline assignment: CDR1 MGHRA and CDR2 YSYEKL. The CDR3 runs to 20 residues. V lost 0 bases and J 4 bases, leaving 26 bases between the germline ends. The CDR3 coding sequence is TGCGCCAGCAGCCAAGAAATCGGGCTGGCCCCGACCGGGGTCGCAGATACGCAGTATTTT. As protein: CASSQEIGLAPTGVADTQYF.